The source of this T cell receptor (beta chain) is a study of shared clonotypes between healthy human individuals (dated by TCRdb to the early 2020s). Turning to the overall study: A couple of women and three men aged 18 to 49 years were included in the cohort. For each donor, three plates each were used for CD4 naive and CD4 memory, two plates were used for CD8 naive, and one plate was used for CD8 memory. To estimate repertoire size and how much clonotypes are shared between individuals, the study performed deep sequencing of blood TCR repertoires from a few healthy adults. To increase sequencing depth and limit assay-specific biases, TCR repertoire library preparation and sequencing were carried out by different laboratories using diverse techniques. Leukapheresis yielded between about 0.9 and 8.9 billion PBMCs per donor. Results the study describes overall, beyond this receptor: Sampling was restricted to blood, and TCR repertoires in tissues likely differ from the TCR repertoires found in blood. Naive subsets generally had larger estimated clonotype richness than memory subsets. Compared with non-shared clonotypes, the clonotypes found in all four sorted-subset donors had higher generation probabilities. Pairwise subsampling indicated that sequencing depth was expected to affect the degree of clonotype sharing among donors. The genetic and exposure-history diversity represented was limited by the small number of donors. Rarefaction of sorted-subset datasets indicated incomplete sequencing despite the large sequencing depth. About 5% of naive CD4, 3.5% of naive CD8, 2.3% of memory CD4, and about 0.4% of memory CD8 clonotypes were shared across several donors.

This clone was detected a few times. Its target antigen remains unknown. No quality values exist for individual bases; no much larger clone is one base distant. The same CDR3 is also encoded by other DNA sequences in this sample. The CDR3 runs 16 residues from the cysteine to the phenylalanine. The kept DNA is CDR3 alone, 48 bases in frame from the first base. Ends trimmed: V by 2 bases, J by 1 base; bases unmatched to a gene: 5. Via the germline V gene, CDR1 is MDHEN and CDR2 SYDVKM. TCR CDR3 regions were amplified from genomic DNA by multiplex PCR using the deep immunoSEQ assay. Genomic DNA extracted from each cell subset was distributed evenly over all wells of several immunoSEQ 96-well plates, and each plate served as one replicate. For sorted subsets, 200 to 250 ng genomic DNA, equal to some 30,000 T cell genomes, was loaded into each replicate PCR. Purified libraries were measured with a Qubit 3.0 fluorometer, size-checked on a Bioanalyzer 2100, and measured again with the KAPA Library Quantification kit. Each immunoSEQ 96-well plate was sequenced on its own single-read 150-cycle Illumina NextSeq 550 flow cell. Per the original workflow: Because only junctional sequences without quality scores were contained in the immunoSEQ output, filtering matching that applied to full-length reads could not be performed. To assign V/J genes and CDR3, sequences were annotated using PyIR, a Python wrapper for IgBLAST v1.9, with IMGT germline references. Any read was removed if the V/J assignment was weak (E-value above 1e-6), the CDR3 was missing, or the read contained stop codons, out-of-frame junctions, or ambiguous translated residues. V3J clonotypes were defined by identical inferred V gene, J gene, and CDR3 amino acid sequence. Percentage overlap between repertoires was calculated by dividing the number of shared unique clonotypes by the size of the smaller repertoire. Richness of each repertoire was evaluated using RTK rarefaction, the Chao1 estimator, and Recon v2.1 estimates of unobserved clonotypes. Generation probabilities were computed with OLGA for all TCRbeta clonotypes obtained by the gDNA method from a handful of donors. TCRdb retrieved this table from immuneACCESS and kept in-frame rearrangements only. Not all clones are present; in checked studies, unresolved V genes account for under half, and no reason is known for the remainder. The DNA was the basis for D and trimming; V, J and clone size are from that table. In all, the sample holds around 700,000 clones, and around two thirds of those were seen once. Approximately 1.8% of the sample rests with the top ten.

The donors were healthy, HIV-negative adults with no recently reported acute infections or vaccinations. Every donor was a Caucasian adult residing in Nashville, Tennessee, USA. CD4+ T cells were enriched by magnetic negative selection; naive cells were then positively selected on CD45RA, and the negative fraction formed the memory subset. After blood collection by leukapheresis, PBMCs were isolated using Ficoll-Histopaque density gradient centrifugation and then cryopreserved in the vapor phase of liquid nitrogen. Analytical flow cytometry was used to check the purity and quantity of every magnetically sorted T cell population. Genomic DNA was isolated from every sorted fraction and measured by UV absorbance on a Nanodrop 2000c.

Sequenced input: memory CD4+ T cells sorted from blood. What the cell subset or site label conveys for this sample: CD45RA-negative fraction. The clonotype originates from a woman aged 25 to 39 in good health. The chain couples TRBV28 to TRBJ2-3, with TRBD1 identical over 8 junction bases. The CDR3 loop reads CASSLRTGRGTDTQYF. The sequenced DNA is TGTGCCAGCAGTTTACGGACAGGGCGAGGCACAGATACGCAGTATTTT. Reference TRBV28 and TRBJ2-3 proteins supply the regions before and after the CDR3; the full variable domain is: DVKVTQSSRYLVKRTGEKVFLECVQDMDHENMFWYRQDPGLGLRLIYFSYDVKMKEKGDIPEGYSVSREKKERFSLILESASTNQTSMYLCASSLRTGRGTDTQYFGPGTRLTVL.